The 19 T cell receptor beta chains given below trace back to one sample, sequenced in a study of early stage breast cancer tumors. Produced via immunoSEQ multiplex PCR; TCRdb's table is partial and in-frame only. The repertoire includes under 75,000 clones, about three quarters of them detected once, and roughly 3.4% sits in the top ten. The specimen sequenced was blood. These receptors were obtained from a person in their twenties or thirties with breast cancer.

The chain recombines TRBV7-3 with TRBJ2-1; 12 bases align to TRBD2. V shed 7 bases and J 4 bases; nucleotides not matched to a gene: 8. Germline V lookup: CDR1 SGHTA, CDR2 FQGTGA. The length of the CDR3 is 16 residues. The CDR3 is CASITSGRIFYNEQFF. The DNA for the CDR3 is TGTGCCAGCATCACTAGCGGGAGGATCTTTTACAATGAGCAGTTCTTC.

This chain connects TRBV5-8 to TRBJ1-5; no firm D call. Trimming pared 1 base from V and 2 bases from J, leaving 16 bases between. The V gene's germline CDR1 is SGHTS and CDR2 YDEGEE. This CDR3 spans 17 amino acids. As DNA, the CDR3 is TGTGCCAGCAGCTTGATGTTCGTCACATTTGGCAATCAGCCCCAGCATTTT. Its translation is CASSLMFVTFGNQPQHF.

There are a few counts of this clone. V and J are TRBV27 and TRBJ1-1; D is unresolved. The germline V gene encodes CDR1 MNHEY and CDR2 SMNVEV (reference sequence). Trimming left V 6 bases short and J 7 bases short, with 3 bases between. CDR3 size: 9 residues. In DNA, the CDR3 is TGTGCCAGCAGACGTGAAGCTTTCTTT. Protein sequence: CASRREAFF.

The chain joins TRBV7-8 to TRBJ2-7; D remains ambiguous. The CDR3 contains 14 residues. Looked up from germline, CDR1 is SGHVS and CDR2 is FQNEAQ. The ends were cut back, 5 bases at V and 2 bases at J, with 13 bases in the middle. The CDR3 spells CASSPTRRTYEQYF. The CDR3 bases are TGTGCCAGCAGCCCCACTCGAAGGACCTACGAGCAGTACTTC.

The chain uses TRBV18 and TRBJ2-7, with TRBD1 matching over 9 bases. Losses at the gene ends were 1 base for V and 4 bases for J; bases not matched to a gene: 2. Germline V CDR1 and CDR2: KGHSH, LQKENI. The CDR3 has 14 residues. CDR3 in amino acids: CASSPRDREYEQYF. As DNA, the CDR3 is TGTGCCAGCTCACCACGGGACAGGGAATACGAGCAGTACTTC.

The V call is TRBV29-1, the J call TRBJ1-3; D unclear. This CDR3 contains 13 residues. CDR1 and CDR2 from the germline V gene are SQVTM and ANQGSEA. V gave up 1 base and J gave up 0 bases, with 4 bases separating them. In DNA, the CDR3 is TGCAGCGTTGAAGGGAGCTCTGGAAACACCATATATTTT. It translates to CSVEGSSGNTIYF.

The genes are TRBV9 and TRBJ2-7, with D maybe TRBD2 (6 bases). V was shortened by 0 bases and J by 6 bases, with 13 bases between the two germline ends. The CDR3 spans 14 residues. The V gene's germline CDR1 is SGDLS and CDR2 YYNGEE. Here the CDR3 DNA reads TGTGCCAGCAGCGTAGCCGGGAGTAGCCCCGAGCAGTACTTC. Translated, it gives CASSVAGSSPEQYF.

This chain's CDR3 is CASSDHREVSYGYTF. In DNA, the CDR3 is TGTGCCAGCAGCGACCACAGGGAGGTGAGCTATGGCTACACCTTC. The chain carries TRBV9 and TRBJ1-2; a weak D match, TRBD1 (6 bases). This CDR3 spans 15 amino acids. V was cut by 3 bases and J by 4 bases, with 16 bases left in between. The V gene's germline CDR1 is SGDLS and CDR2 YYNGEE.

The chain uses TRBV4-3 and TRBJ1-2, with D possibly matching TRBD1 (6 bases). The CDR3 is 15 amino acids. Germline V CDR1 and CDR2: LGHNA, YSLEER. V shed 4 bases and J shed 2 bases, with 14 bases lying between them. Written as DNA, the CDR3 is TGCGCCAGCAGCCGAGAGACAGGTAGCAACTATGGCTACACCTTC. It is translated as CASSRETGSNYGYTF.

V gene TRBV27 combines with J gene TRBJ2-5; D gene ambiguous. Per the germline V gene, CDR1 is MNHEY and CDR2 is SMNVEV (reference sequence). CDR3 length equals 14 residues. Trimming left V 2 bases short and J 4 bases short, with 11 bases between. CDR3 in amino acids: CASSLLLGGETQYF. CDR3 in DNA: TGTGCCAGCAGTTTACTTCTGGGCGGAGAGACCCAGTACTTC.

The rearrangement links TRBV10-3 to TRBJ2-3, with 10 positions matching TRBD2. In germline, CDR1 is ENHRY, CDR2 SYGVKD. This CDR3 contains 21 residues. V shed 0 bases, J shed 0 bases, and the junction held 15 bases outside the gene matches. The chain's CDR3 is CAISESTGRTSGSMSTDTQYF. In DNA form, the CDR3 reads TGTGCCATCAGTGAGTCGACGGGTCGGACTAGCGGCAGTATGAGCACAGATACGCAGTATTTT.

V is TRBV5-1 and J is TRBJ2-1; TRBD2 matches at 7 bases. This CDR3 comprises 16 residues. The V gene's germline CDR1 is SGHRS and CDR2 YFSETQ. Trimming cost V 4 bases and J 2 bases; bases outside gene matches: 9. CDR3 in DNA: TGCGCCAGCAGCCCCTCCCCAGCGGGAACCTACAATGAGCAGTTCTTC. This encodes CASSPSPAGTYNEQFF.

The chain employs TRBV5-1 and TRBJ1-2; perhaps TRBD1 as D (6 bases). This CDR3 region has 14 residues. Deletions cut 0 bases from V and 4 bases from J, with 10 bases between. From germline, CDR1 is SGHRS and CDR2 YFSETQ. DNA of the CDR3: TGCGCCAGCAGCTTGGCCCCGGACAGCTATGGCTACACCTTC. Its translation is CASSLAPDSYGYTF.

This chain links TRBV14 with TRBJ2-1, with D perhaps TRBD2 (5 bases). Deletions cut 0 bases from V and 1 base from J, with 13 bases between. Looked up from germline, CDR1 is SGHDN and CDR2 is FVKESK. There are 17 residues in the CDR3. The CDR3 loop is CASSQDLTAESYNEQFF. CDR3 nucleotide sequence: TGTGCCAGCAGCCAAGATCTTACAGCGGAGTCCTACAATGAGCAGTTCTTC.

The chain recombines TRBV5-6 with TRBJ2-3; D is unresolved. The germline V and J ends were trimmed by 2 bases and 1 base, with 5 bases remaining between them. The CDR3 consists of 13 residues. Germline CDR1 SGHDT, CDR2 YYEEEE. The CDR3: CASSFDRTDTQYF. CDR3 coding DNA: TGTGCCAGCAGCTTTGACCGCACAGATACGCAGTATTTT.

V and J are TRBV7-9 and TRBJ2-3; D remains ambiguous. The V end lost 7 bases, the J end lost 6 bases, and 14 bases lay between the germline ends. CDR1 is SEHNR, CDR2 FQNEAQ, per germline (reference sequence). This CDR3 spans 13 amino acids. This chain's CDR3 is CASTFAPEDTQYF. The CDR3 DNA follows: TGTGCCAGCACATTTGCCCCTGAGGATACGCAGTATTTT.

The chain uses TRBV6-6 and TRBJ1-5; no clear D. The germline V gene encodes CDR1 MNHNY and CDR2 SVGAGI (reference sequence). The CDR3 has 11 residues. V gave up 4 bases and J gave up 6 bases, with 4 bases separating them. The CDR3 loop reads CASSSGQPQHF. The CDR3 DNA follows: TGTGCCAGCAGTTCGGGTCAGCCCCAGCATTTT.

The V gene is TRBV6-5, the J gene TRBJ1-1; D is undetermined. Trimming removed 1 base from V and 8 bases from J, with 17 bases in between. The CDR3 has 15 residues. Germline lookup yields CDR1 MNHEY and CDR2 SVGAGI. The CDR3 region is CASSYYYPPTREAFF. The DNA for the CDR3 is TGTGCCAGCAGTTACTACTATCCTCCTACCAGGGAAGCTTTCTTT.

V is TRBV9 and J is TRBJ2-5, with 8 bases matching TRBD2. The V gene's germline CDR1 is SGDLS and CDR2 YYNGEE. This CDR3 is 15 amino acids long. Trimming cost V 3 bases and J 1 base; bases outside gene matches: 5. The DNA of the CDR3 is TGTGCCAGCAGCGCTCCCGGGGGGGTCCAAGAGACCCAGTACTTC. Its protein product is CASSAPGGVQETQYF.